This TCR beta chain was sequenced during a study of blood T cell repertoires in COVID-19. Study as a whole: There were acute and convalescent COVID-19 samples, and they came from the United States, Italy and Spain.

The CDR3 contains 16 residues. The ends lost 5 bases at V and 6 bases at J; junction bases unmatched: 10. Germline-derived CDR1 and CDR2 are SGHVS and FNYEAQ. In the original workflow: Nucleated cell counts were estimated from reference gene primer amplification. Repertoires were generated with immunoSEQ multiplex PCR, while TCRdb's copy carries only in-frame clones and drops some. V and J calls and clone size are copied from that table; D and trimming were computed from the DNA. The sample yields roughly 150,000 clones, around nine tenths seen once. Material: peripheral blood. The clonotype comes from a human donor in a cohort sampled during active COVID-19. V and J are TRBV7-6 and TRBJ1-6, with 7 bases lining up with TRBD1. The DNA for the CDR3 is TGTGCCAGCAGCGAGGGGATCCGGGACAGTAATTCACCCCTCCACTTT. Residues: CASSEGIRDSNSPLHF. Combining the CDR3 with reference TRBV7-6 and TRBJ1-6 gives the whole variable domain GAGVSQSPRYKVTKRGQDVALRCDPISGHVSLYWYRQALGQGPEFLTYFNYEAQQDKSGLPNDRFSAERPEGSISTLTIQRTEQRDSAMYRCASSEGIRDSNSPLHFGNGTRLTVT.